This T cell receptor beta chain came from a study of T-cell reconstitution after alpha-beta-depleted transplantation in children. The TCRbeta library was prepared with unique molecular identifiers. TCRdb re-called the PCR reads through MiXCR, storing one row per CDR3 protein. The table shows 90,000 to 120,000 distinct CDR3 sequences, with approximately 6% occurring only once. The CDR3 covers 16 residues. Germline V gene lookup returns CDR1 SGHTA and CDR2 FQGNSA. The V gene lost 0 bases and the J gene lost 8 bases, with 16 bases spanning the gap. As concerns this clonotype: Its antigen is unidentified.

Study-wide findings and caveats: A year had passed since transplant, and T-cell counts and diversity by then came mostly from newly produced T cells. About two months after transplant, alpha-beta T cells reportedly came from several hundred expanded graft clones.

The sequence was obtained from a male patient aged 2 to 10 who had a stem cell transplant for acute lymphoblastic leukemia, so the T cells may come from the graft donor. Sequenced here: PBMCs, mostly from graft donor cells, sampled 360 days after TCRalphabeta/CD19-depleted stem cell transplant. V and J are TRBV7-2 and TRBJ1-4, with D uncertain. CDR3 sequence reads: CASSLAQGSPVEKLFF. The CDR3 region has the DNA TGTGCCAGCAGCTTAGCGCAAGGCTCGCCCGTGGAAAAACTGTTTTTT.